The present T cell receptor (beta chain) was sequenced within a study of T cells in narcolepsy. As for the study in general: Enrolled donors included narcolepsy type 1 or type 2 patients and healthy controls.

Some clones are missing from TCRdb's copy, which holds only in-frame ones; the method was immunoSEQ multiplex PCR. The profile shows around 32,000 clones, 82% of them singletons. The sequence was collected from a human donor with narcolepsy. Sequenced input: CD45RA- memory CD4+ T cells from PBMCs.

CDR3: CASSLVPGGYEQYF. CDR3 DNA sequence: TGTGCCAGCAGCTTAGTACCGGGGGGTTACGAGCAGTACTTC. The chain couples TRBV7-6 to TRBJ2-7; 7 bases are a match to TRBD2. V was clipped by 1 base and J by 4 bases; unmatched bases: 4. The CDR3 sequence is 14 residues long. Germline lookup yields CDR1 SGHVS and CDR2 FNYEAQ.